The 21 T cell receptor beta chains below all came from one sample that was sequenced in a study of blood T cells in healthy people across ages. A second about 7 to 12 cycle PCR used barcoded and J-beta primers. Using its own MiXCR run on the 5' RACE reads, TCRdb lists one record per CDR3 protein. The table includes over a million distinct CDR3 sequences, approximately 42% detected once. The sample consisted of blood. These receptor sequences come from a woman in her late teens or twenties in good health.

The CDR3 region has the DNA TGTGCCTGGGCCTGGAACTCATACAATGAGCAGTTCTTC. Translated, it gives CAWAWNSYNEQFF. The V call is TRBV30, the J call TRBJ2-1; unclear D gene. Trimming removed 5 bases at V and 4 bases at J, with 12 bases between. Germline CDR1 GTSNPN, CDR2 SVGIG (reference sequence). The CDR3 extends over 13 amino acids. The full variable domain, rest sourced from reference TRBV30 and TRBJ2-1, is SQTIHQWPATLVQPVGSPLSLECTVEGTSNPNLYWYRQAAGRGLQLLFYSVGIGQISSEVPQNLSASRPQDRQFILSSKKLLLSDSGFYLCAWAWNSYNEQFFGPGTRLTVL.

This chain links TRBV4-1 with TRBJ2-7; TRBD1 aligns across 7 bases. Germline V gene lookup returns CDR1 MGHRA and CDR2 YSYEKL. The CDR3 is made up of 15 amino acids. V lost 0 bases to trimming and J lost 2 bases; unmatched junction nucleotides: 4. The DNA of the CDR3 is TGCGCCAGCAGCCAAGACGGGACAGAAGCCTACGAGCAGTACTTC. Its protein product is CASSQDGTEAYEQYF.

The chain carries TRBV12-3 or TRBV12-4 and TRBJ1-4, with D possibly being TRBD1 (5 bases). The CDR3 consists of 15 residues. Trimming stripped 3 bases from V and 6 bases from J, with 14 bases between. CDR3 sequence reads: CASSLYSGRDEKLFF. For the CDR3, the DNA is TGTGCCAGCAGTTTGTATTCAGGGAGGGATGAAAAACTGTTTTTT.

This clonotype was picked up a small number of times. V gene TRBV20-1 combines with J gene TRBJ1-2; maybe TRBD1 (5 bases). The germline CDR1 and CDR2 sequences are DFQATT and SNEGSKA (reference sequence). The ends were cut back, 5 bases at V and 0 bases at J, with 13 bases in the middle. The CDR3 is 14 residues long. CDR3 bases: TGCAGTGCTCGCCTTCAGGGAGCTAACTATGGCTACACCTTC. Its protein is CSARLQGANYGYTF.

The genes are TRBV18 and TRBJ2-5, with a weak D call TRBD1 (6 bases). The CDR3 totals 16 residues. The V end was cut by 0 bases, the J end by 0 bases, with 11 bases between. Germline CDR1 reads KGHSH; CDR2 reads LQKENI. In nucleotides, the CDR3 is TGTGCCAGCTCACCACCGGTTACAGGGTACCAAGAGACCCAGTACTTC. Its translation: CASSPPVTGYQETQYF. Drawing the rest from reference TRBV18 and TRBJ2-5, the complete variable domain is NAGVMQNPRHLVRRRGQEARLRCSPMKGHSHVYWYRQLPEEGLKFMVYLQKENIIDESGMPKERFSAEFPKEGPSILRIQQVVRGDSAAYFCASSPPVTGYQETQYFGPGTRLLVL.

V usage is TRBV27 and J usage is TRBJ1-5; the match to TRBD1 covers 9 bases. Trimming cost V 7 bases and J 4 bases; bases outside gene matches: 5. The CDR3 has 14 residues. Germline-derived CDR1 and CDR2 are MNHEY and SMNVEV (reference sequence). CDR3 residues: CASKTGTGNQPQHF. The CDR3 region has the DNA TGTGCCAGCAAGACCGGGACAGGGAATCAGCCCCAGCATTTT.

The CDR3 protein is CASSSLGALNIQYF. The CDR3 nucleotides are TGTGCCAGCAGTTCCCTCGGGGCTTTAAACATTCAGTACTTC. This rearrangement joins TRBV12-3 or TRBV12-4 to TRBJ2-4; TRBD1 or TRBD2 may be the D gene (5 bases each). This CDR3 has 14 residues. V was cut by 4 bases and J by 6 bases, with 13 bases left in between.

The V gene is TRBV2, the J gene TRBJ2-7, with 7 bases that match TRBD1. Germline V gene sequence: CDR1 SNHLY, CDR2 FYNNEI. Germline trimming cut 7 bases from V and 7 bases from J; bases unmatched to any gene: 13. The length of the CDR3 is 14 residues. The CDR3, as DNA: TGTGCCAGCATGGAGGACAGGCTACGTTGGGAGCAGTACTTC. As protein: CASMEDRLRWEQYF.

The gene calls are TRBV4-1 and TRBJ2-5; no definite D call. Per germline, CDR1 MGHRA and CDR2 YSYEKL. Trimming shortened V by 2 bases and J by 5 bases, and 9 bases separated the two germline ends. This CDR3 comprises 13 residues. The CDR3 DNA reads TGCGCCAGCAGCCAACAAAGTCCGGAGACCCAGTACTTC. It translates to CASSQQSPETQYF.

This clonotype was recorded a few times. The chain links TRBV4-1 to TRBJ1-6; D is uncertain. V gave up 2 bases and J gave up 7 bases, with 18 bases separating them. Looked up from germline, CDR1 is MGHRA and CDR2 is YSYEKL. This CDR3 spans 17 amino acids. DNA for the CDR3: TGCGCCAGCAGCCAACCTTCTGGGAGAGGGTTGAATTCACCCCTCCACTTT. Protein product: CASSQPSGRGLNSPLHF.

The count of this clonotype is one. V usage is TRBV9 and J usage is TRBJ2-1; D is undetermined. Germline-derived CDR1 and CDR2 are SGDLS and YYNGEE. The CDR3 extends over 15 amino acids. The V and J ends lost 0 bases and 0 bases respectively, with 7 bases between them. The chain's CDR3 is CASSVGSNSYNEQFF. CDR3 bases: TGTGCCAGCAGCGTAGGAAGTAACTCCTACAATGAGCAGTTCTTC. The full variable domain, rest sourced from reference TRBV9 and TRBJ2-1, is DSGVTQTPKHLITATGQRVTLRCSPRSGDLSVYWYQQSLDQGLQFLIQYYNGEERAKGNILERFSAQQFPDLHSELNLSSLELGDSALYFCASSVGSNSYNEQFFGPGTRLTVL.

This clonotype was seen only once. This chain uses TRBV7-3 with TRBJ2-3, with unresolved D. Per germline, CDR1 SGHTA and CDR2 FQGTGA. The V and J ends lost 4 bases and 2 bases respectively, with 13 bases between them. CDR3 length: 15 amino acids. In DNA, the CDR3 is TGTGCCAGCAGCTCAAGTGGAGCGAACACAGATACGCAGTATTTT. Translated: CASSSSGANTDTQYF.

The chain joins TRBV7-8 to TRBJ2-1, with D possibly being TRBD1 or TRBD2 (5 bases each). This CDR3 is built from 16 residues. The ends were cut back, 1 base at V and 3 bases at J, with 13 bases in the middle. Germline V gene lookup returns CDR1 SGHVS and CDR2 FQNEAQ. The DNA for the CDR3 is TGTGCCAGCAGCTTAGACGGGACGGGTGGCTACAATGAGCAGTTCTTC. This gives the protein CASSLDGTGGYNEQFF.

Regarding this clonotype: One end of the junction varies from germline; a read error may be responsible. The genes are TRBV6-2 or TRBV6-3 and TRBJ1-2; TRBD1 agrees at 12 bases. The CDR3 totals 17 residues. CDR1 is MNHEY, CDR2 SVGEGT, per germline. The DNA for the CDR3 is TGTACCAGCAGCCCTCCCGGGACAGGGGGCGCAGCCTATGGCTACACCTTC. Amino acids: CTSSPPGTGGAAYGYTF.

This sequence joins TRBV29-1 and TRBJ2-2; D perhaps matches TRBD2 (6 bases). The CDR3 spans 14 residues. The V end was cut by 3 bases, the J end by 1 base, with 9 bases between. Germline CDR1 and CDR2: SQVTM and ANQGSEA. The chain's CDR3 is CSVEDYKNTGELFF. The CDR3 region has the DNA TGCAGCGTTGAGGACTACAAGAACACCGGGGAGCTGTTTTTT.

This clonotype was found many times. This chain connects TRBV20-1 to TRBJ2-5; D is perhaps TRBD1 (6 bases). This CDR3 region has 12 residues. V was trimmed by 1 base and J by 11 bases, leaving 14 bases between them. From germline, CDR1 is DFQATT and CDR2 SNEGSKA (reference sequence). This CDR3 reads CSARVGDNEQYF. The CDR3 nucleotides are TGCAGTGCTAGAGTAGGGGACAATGAGCAGTACTTC.

The rearrangement joins TRBV27 to TRBJ1-5, with 7 positions matching TRBD1. Trimming at V came to 8 bases and at J to 5 bases, leaving 12 bases not matched to a gene. The CDR3 loop spans 15 amino acids. Germline-derived CDR1 and CDR2 are MNHEY and SMNVEV (reference sequence). The CDR3 coding sequence is TGTGCCAGCGGAAAGGGGGAGAGGGGGCATCAGCCCCAGCATTTT. Encoded protein: CASGKGERGHQPQHF.

This clonotype was picked up a small number of times. J is TRBJ2-1 and V is TRBV20-1; no clear D. Germline CDR1 DFQATT, CDR2 SNEGSKA (reference sequence). The CDR3 spans 13 residues. V was clipped by 5 bases and J by 0 bases, with 8 bases between them. CDR3 nucleotides: TGCAGTGCTTACCTGAGCTCCTACAATGAGCAGTTCTTC. Its protein product is CSAYLSSYNEQFF.

This chain joins TRBV4-1 and TRBJ2-1; a possible D gene is TRBD1 (6 bases). The CDR3 loop spans 15 amino acids. Germline CDR1 is MGHRA and CDR2 is YSYEKL. Trimming stripped 2 bases from V and 2 bases from J, with 10 bases between. CDR3 residues: CASSQNAGAYNEQFF. The CDR3 nucleotides read TGCGCCAGCAGCCAAAACGCAGGGGCCTACAATGAGCAGTTCTTC.

The chain employs TRBV7-2 and TRBJ1-5, with D tentatively TRBD1 (6 bases). The CDR3 consists of 15 residues. Deletions cut 5 bases from V and 8 bases from J, with 19 bases between. Germline values: CDR1 SGHTA, CDR2 FQGNSA. The CDR3 is CASSLQGYPSEPQHF. CDR3 nucleotides: TGTGCCAGCAGCCTACAGGGATACCCTTCGGAGCCCCAGCATTTT.

The V and J genes are TRBV5-1 and TRBJ1-1, with 10 bases that match TRBD1. With V trimmed by 7 bases and J by 4 bases, 7 bases remained unmatched. The CDR3 covers 14 residues. From germline, CDR1 is SGHRS and CDR2 YFSETQ. CDR3 loop: CASGDRGPGTEAFF. CDR3 bases: TGCGCCAGCGGCGACAGGGGGCCGGGCACTGAAGCTTTCTTT. Looking up the rest from reference TRBV5-1 and TRBJ1-1 gives the full variable domain: KAGVTQTPRYLIKTRGQQVTLSCSPISGHRSVSWYQQTPGQGLQFLFEYFSETQRNKGNFPGRFSGRQFSNSRSEMNVSTLELGDSALYLCASGDRGPGTEAFFGQGTRLTVV.